This TCR beta chain appears in the sequencing data of a study of T cell changes during pregnancy in multiple sclerosis. Some clones are missing from TCRdb's copy, which holds only in-frame ones; the method was immunoSEQ multiplex PCR. This table has 58,000 or so clones, about 93% appearing once. CDR1 and CDR2 from the germline V gene are SGDLS and YYNGEE. CDR3 length: 16 residues. The junction had 6 bases not matched to a gene; V was cut back by 0 bases and J by 6 bases. The chain has TRBV9 and TRBJ1-4; 9 bases match TRBD1. The TCR sequence derives from a female donor with multiple sclerosis, enrolled in a pregnancy study. This specimen was CD4+ T cells from peripheral blood mononuclear cells, taken in the third trimester of pregnancy. The CDR3 is CASSVERGQGDEKLFF. As DNA, the CDR3 is TGTGCCAGCAGCGTAGAGAGGGGACAGGGCGATGAAAAACTGTTTTTT.